The 30 T cell receptor beta chains presented below share a single source sample, sequenced in a study of blood T cell repertoires in COVID-19. The data were produced by immunoSEQ multiplex PCR, yet TCRdb's version contains in-frame clones alone and is incomplete. The sample consists of 26,000 or so clones, 89% of them appearing once. Sequences were obtained from peripheral blood. The receptors were gathered from a human donor in a cohort sampled during active COVID-19.

This sequence joins TRBV3-1 (or the pseudogene TRBV3-2) and TRBJ2-6, with unresolved D. Germline assignment: CDR1 LGHDT and CDR2 YNNKEL (reference sequence). The CDR3 totals 16 residues. The ends were cut back, 0 bases at V and 0 bases at J, with 6 bases in the middle. CDR3: CASSQDILSGANVLTF. The CDR3 DNA is TGTGCCAGCAGCCAAGATATTCTCTCTGGGGCCAACGTCCTGACTTTC.

This sequence joins TRBV6-5 and TRBJ1-2; D possibly corresponds to TRBD1 (5 bases). CDR3 size: 14 residues. Trimming shortened V by 3 bases and J by 2 bases, and 10 bases separated the two germline ends. Germline CDR1 and CDR2: MNHEY and SVGAGI. CDR3 amino acids: CASSYEAGNYGYTF. In DNA form, the CDR3 reads TGTGCCAGCAGTTATGAGGCAGGGAACTATGGCTACACCTTC.

This rearrangement joins TRBV19 to TRBJ1-2; no firm D call. V lost 2 bases and J 8 bases, leaving 12 bases between the germline ends. The CDR3 loop spans 13 amino acids. Per germline, CDR1 LNHDA and CDR2 SQIVND (reference sequence). The DNA for the CDR3 is TGTGCCAGTAGTATAATGACCATGGAGGGCTACACCTTC. Its translation is CASSIMTMEGYTF.

The V gene is TRBV19, the J gene TRBJ1-2, with D tentatively TRBD1 (5 bases). Trimming pared 5 bases from V and 0 bases from J, leaving 16 bases between. Per the germline V gene, CDR1 is LNHDA and CDR2 is SQIVND (reference sequence). The CDR3 covers 16 residues. The CDR3 loop is CASSLKSGPANYGYTF. The CDR3 nucleotides read TGTGCCAGTAGTCTTAAATCAGGGCCAGCTAACTATGGCTACACCTTC.

The chain has TRBV6-5 and TRBJ1-4, with 7 positions matching TRBD1. V was clipped by 4 bases and J by 8 bases; unmatched bases: 7. The CDR3 length is 14 residues. The germline gives CDR1 MNHEY, CDR2 SVGAGI. CDR3 bases: TGTGCCAGCAGTTCGACAGTGACAGGGGAAAAACTGTTTTTT. Its protein is CASSSTVTGEKLFF.

This clone appeared a few times. The rearrangement links TRBV3-1 (or the pseudogene TRBV3-2) to TRBJ2-2; D is ambiguous. Trimming cost V 4 bases and J 4 bases, with 10 bases left between them. The CDR3 is 14 amino acids. The V gene's germline CDR1 is LGHDT and CDR2 YNNKEL (reference sequence). CDR3 sequence reads: CASSLKAGTGELFF. In nucleotides, the CDR3 is TGTGCCAGCAGCCTTAAAGCAGGCACCGGGGAGCTGTTTTTT.

The V gene is TRBV24-1, the J gene TRBJ2-1, with D perhaps TRBD2 (6 bases). CDR1 KGHDR and CDR2 SFDVKD come from the germline V gene. This CDR3 has 15 residues. With 9 bases removed from V and 5 bases from J, the gap between germline ends came to 19 bases. CDR3 coding DNA: TGTGCCACCGGGGGAGGTGGGAAGCTAGACAATGAGCAGTTCTTC. This translates into CATGGGGKLDNEQFF.

The CDR3 DNA reads TGTGCCAGCAGCCACTTCCGGGACAGAACCTCCTACGAGCAGTACTTC. It specifies CASSHFRDRTSYEQYF. V is TRBV3-1 (or the pseudogene TRBV3-2) and J is TRBJ2-7; 7 positions match TRBD1. The CDR3 runs to 16 residues. Germline CDR1 and CDR2: LGHDT and YNNKEL (reference sequence). V shed 3 bases, J shed 0 bases, and the junction held 8 bases outside the gene matches.

The V and J genes are TRBV5-4 and TRBJ1-2; 7 bases fit TRBD1. With V trimmed by 0 bases and J by 2 bases, 1 base remained unmatched. Germline CDR1 SGHNT, CDR2 YYREEE (reference sequence). The CDR3 covers 14 residues. The chain's CDR3 is CASSLETGNYGYTF. As DNA, the CDR3 is TGTGCCAGCAGCTTGGAGACAGGGAACTATGGCTACACCTTC. Drawing the rest from reference TRBV5-4 and TRBJ1-2, the complete variable domain is ETGVTQSPTHLIKTRGQQVTLRCSSQSGHNTVSWYQQALGQGPQFIFQYYREEENGRGNFPPRFSGLQFPNYSSELNVNALELDDSALYLCASSLETGNYGYTFGSGTRLTVV.

This clone occurred once. This chain links TRBV6-4 with TRBJ2-1; 9 bases fit TRBD1. The CDR3 has 13 residues. Germline V gene data show CDR1 as MRHNA and CDR2 as SNTAGT. The ends lost 7 bases at V and 6 bases at J; junction bases unmatched: 4. Written as DNA, the CDR3 is TGTGCCAGCATTCTGGGACAGGGCAATGAGCAGTTCTTC. It yields the protein CASILGQGNEQFF.

CDR3 amino acids: CATSGGYGYTF. In nucleotides, the CDR3 is TGTGCCACGAGCGGGGGCTATGGCTACACCTTC. The rearrangement links TRBV19 to TRBJ1-2; the D gene is possibly TRBD1 (5 bases). V lost 10 bases and J 4 bases, leaving 10 bases between the germline ends. The CDR3 extends over 11 amino acids. Germline CDR1 LNHDA, CDR2 SQIVND (reference sequence).

This clone has more than one count but fewer than ten. V gene TRBV19 combines with J gene TRBJ1-5, with TRBD1 matching 7 bases. Germline V gene sequence: CDR1 LNHDA, CDR2 SQIVND (reference sequence). The CDR3 is made up of 18 amino acids. V shed 1 base, J shed 0 bases, and the junction held 9 bases outside the gene matches. CDR3 sequence reads: CASSIVLGTAYSNQPQHF. CDR3 DNA: TGTGCCAGTAGTATAGTGCTAGGGACAGCTTATAGCAATCAGCCCCAGCATTTT.

The chain carries TRBV9 and TRBJ2-1, with 11 bases matching TRBD2. The CDR3 has 14 residues. V shed 5 bases, J shed 10 bases, and the junction held 8 bases outside the gene matches. Germline CDR1 is SGDLS and CDR2 is YYNGEE. The CDR3 DNA is TGTGCCAGCAGGCGTCTAGCGGGGGGTGAAGAGCAGTTCTTC. This sequence encodes CASRRLAGGEEQFF.

CDR3 protein: CASRLQGATTEAFF. The CDR3 bases are TGTGCCAGCAGATTACAGGGGGCGACCACTGAAGCTTTCTTT. The rearrangement uses TRBV6-5 and TRBJ1-1, with TRBD1 matching over 9 bases. The CDR3 runs 14 residues. The V gene end was trimmed by 6 bases and the J gene end by 4 bases; junction bases not matched to a gene: 6. Germline CDR1 is MNHEY and CDR2 is SVGAGI.

The rearrangement joins TRBV7-6 to TRBJ1-2; tentatively, D is TRBD1 (6 bases). The CDR3 length is 17 residues. Trimming shortened V by 4 bases and J by 2 bases, and 20 bases separated the two germline ends. Germline assignment: CDR1 SGHVS and CDR2 FNYEAQ. In DNA, the CDR3 is TGTGCCAGCAGCTCAGAAGCCAAAGGGGGTAGAAACTATGGCTACACCTTC. This gives the protein CASSSEAKGGRNYGYTF.

The gene calls are TRBV20-1 and TRBJ2-3; unclear D gene. This CDR3 contains 11 residues. CDR1 is DFQATT and CDR2 is SNEGSKA in the germline V gene (reference sequence). The germline V and J ends were trimmed by 6 bases and 4 bases, with 8 bases remaining between them. The CDR3 DNA reads as TGCAGTGCCGAGGAATCAGATACGCAGTATTTT. Translated: CSAEESDTQYF.

The chain combines TRBV14 with TRBJ2-7, with TRBD1 identical over 9 bases. The J segment lost 5 bases and the V segment lost 3 bases, leaving 11 bases of the junction unmatched. Looked up from germline, CDR1 is SGHDN and CDR2 is FVKESK. CDR3 length equals 16 residues. The CDR3 bases are TGTGCCAGCAGCCACTCTTATCGGACAGGGGCCCACGAGCAGTACTTC. Translation gives CASSHSYRTGAHEQYF.

The chain couples TRBV28 to TRBJ2-2, with D uncertain. Germline CDR1 MDHEN, CDR2 SYDVKM. With 2 bases removed from V and 4 bases from J, the gap between germline ends came to 2 bases. The CDR3 totals 12 residues. CDR3 coding DNA: TGTGCCAGCAGTTTACTCACCGGGGAGCTGTTTTTT. It translates to CASSLLTGELFF.

On this clone: The germline gene is not matched at one end of the junction; a read error may be the cause. The genes are TRBV6-1 and TRBJ1-4, with TRBD1 identical over 8 bases. Germline CDR1 and CDR2: MNHNS and SASEGT. This CDR3 region has 14 residues. The CDR3 DNA reads as TGTGCCAGCAGCGAAGGGACAGGCAATGAAAAACTGTTTTTT. Translation: CASSEGTGNEKLFF.

Here the CDR3 reads CASKRQSRLAEAFF. The CDR3 DNA follows: TGTGCCAGTAAGCGGCAGTCTCGGCTAGCTGAAGCTTTCTTT. V is TRBV19 and J is TRBJ1-1; D unclear. Germline values: CDR1 LNHDA, CDR2 SQIVND (reference sequence). The CDR3 length is 14 residues. Trimming pared 7 bases from V and 6 bases from J, leaving 18 bases between. Full variable domain (remainder filled in from reference TRBV19 and TRBJ1-1): DGGITQSPKYLFRKEGQNVTLSCEQNLNHDAMYWYRQDPGQGLRLIYYSQIVNDFQKGDIAEGYSVSREKKESFPLTVTSAQKNPTAFYLCASKRQSRLAEAFFGQGTRLTVV.

This clone was detected only a few times. The chain couples TRBV4-1 to TRBJ2-5; 16 bases align to TRBD2. The V gene end was trimmed by 4 bases and the J gene end by 5 bases; junction bases not matched to a gene: 13. The germline CDR1 and CDR2 sequences are MGHRA and YSYEKL. CDR3 length: 19 amino acids. This CDR3 reads CASSRLGTSGGGAPETQYF. CDR3 sequence (DNA): TGCGCCAGCAGCCGGCTAGGGACTAGCGGGGGGGGCGCCCCTGAGACCCAGTACTTC.

The gene calls are TRBV19 and TRBJ1-5; D is undetermined. The CDR3 is 14 residues long. Trimming shortened V by 4 bases and J by 0 bases, and 7 bases separated the two germline ends. From germline, CDR1 is LNHDA and CDR2 SQIVND (reference sequence). CDR3 in amino acids: CASSRAYSNQPQHF. In nucleotides, the CDR3 is TGTGCCAGTAGTAGGGCCTATAGCAATCAGCCCCAGCATTTT.

This sequence joins TRBV18 and TRBJ2-7; a possible D gene is TRBD2 (7 bases). Trimming stripped 1 base from V and 5 bases from J, with 9 bases between. The germline gives CDR1 KGHSH, CDR2 LQKENI. This CDR3 region has 13 residues. CDR3 amino acids: CASSPLRGHEQYF. As DNA, the CDR3 is TGTGCCAGCTCACCACTGCGGGGGCACGAGCAGTACTTC. The full variable domain, completed using reference TRBV18 and TRBJ2-7, is NAGVMQNPRHLVRRRGQEARLRCSPMKGHSHVYWYRQLPEEGLKFMVYLQKENIIDESGMPKERFSAEFPKEGPSILRIQQVVRGDSAAYFCASSPLRGHEQYFGPGTRLTVT.

The rearrangement links TRBV18 to TRBJ1-1; 8 nucleotides match TRBD1. The CDR3 runs 15 residues. Germline values: CDR1 KGHSH, CDR2 LQKENI. Trimming removed 1 base from V and 5 bases from J; junction bases left unmatched: 6. The CDR3 sequence is CASSPRQGQGTEAFF. The CDR3 DNA follows: TGTGCCAGCTCACCACGACAGGGGCAGGGAACTGAAGCTTTCTTT. Full variable domain (remainder filled in from reference TRBV18 and TRBJ1-1): NAGVMQNPRHLVRRRGQEARLRCSPMKGHSHVYWYRQLPEEGLKFMVYLQKENIIDESGMPKERFSAEFPKEGPSILRIQQVVRGDSAAYFCASSPRQGQGTEAFFGQGTRLTVV.

The chain employs TRBV2 and TRBJ1-1, with D possibly being TRBD1 (5 bases). The germline V and J ends were trimmed by 7 bases and 1 base, with 13 bases remaining between them. The germline gives CDR1 SNHLY, CDR2 FYNNEI. The CDR3 runs 14 residues. The CDR3 DNA reads as TGTGCCAGCACCAGGGCTTGGGGGAACACTGAAGCTTTCTTT. It translates to CASTRAWGNTEAFF.

The chain has TRBV7-8 and TRBJ1-2, with 8 bases fitting TRBD1. The germline V gene has CDR1 SGHVS and CDR2 FQNEAQ. With 5 bases clipped from V and 4 bases from J, the junction kept 12 bases outside the gene matches. This CDR3 is built from 16 residues. CDR3 bases: TGTGCCAGCAGCCCCGTCGTTGGCACAGGGGGCTATGGCTACACCTTC. This codes for CASSPVVGTGGYGYTF.

The rearrangement links TRBV7-8 to TRBJ2-1; D perhaps matches TRBD1 (7 bases). Trimming left V 3 bases short and J 9 bases short, with 12 bases between. CDR1 and CDR2 from the germline V gene are SGHVS and FQNEAQ. This CDR3 is built from 13 residues. CDR3 residues: CASSLSRGVEQFF. For the CDR3, the DNA is TGTGCCAGCAGCTTGAGCAGGGGGGTTGAGCAGTTCTTC. The full variable domain, rest sourced from reference TRBV7-8 and TRBJ2-1, is GAGVSQSPRYKVAKRGQDVALRCDPISGHVSLFWYQQALGQGPEFLTYFQNEAQLDKSGLPSDRFFAERPEGSVSTLKIQRTQQEDSAVYLCASSLSRGVEQFFGPGTRLTVL.

J is TRBJ1-5 and V is TRBV2; TRBD1 might be the D (5 bases). Trimming shortened V by 10 bases and J by 3 bases, and 10 bases separated the two germline ends. This CDR3 spans 12 amino acids. Germline CDR1 and CDR2: SNHLY and FYNNEI. CDR3 loop: CATQGTNQPQHF. The DNA of the CDR3 is TGTGCCACCCAGGGCACCAATCAGCCCCAGCATTTT.

The chain links TRBV18 to TRBJ2-7; no firm D call. V shed 3 bases and J shed 3 bases, with 18 bases lying between them. The germline gives CDR1 KGHSH, CDR2 LQKENI. The length of the CDR3 is 16 residues. Written as DNA, the CDR3 is TGTGCCAGCTCACCCCTTCGGAGCAGTTTACTCTACGAGCAGTACTTC. It encodes CASSPLRSSLLYEQYF.

This chain connects TRBV19 to TRBJ1-2; the D is unclear. The V end was cut by 4 bases, the J end by 0 bases, with 12 bases between. CDR3 length: 15 residues. The germline V gene has CDR1 LNHDA and CDR2 SQIVND (reference sequence). CDR3 nucleotides: TGTGCCAGTAGTAGCCCAGGTTTCGCTAACTATGGCTACACCTTC. Protein product: CASSSPGFANYGYTF.